These 27 T cell receptor beta chains originate from one sample sequenced in a study of T cell responses to AZD1222 COVID-19 vaccine. Method: immunoSEQ multiplex PCR; TCRdb's copy keeps in-frame clones and lacks some. The sample contains 140,000 to 150,000 clones, approximately 90% of which appear only once. This specimen consisted of peripheral blood, obtained 28 days after the second AZD1222 dose. All receptors come from an adult who received the AZD1222 COVID-19 vaccine.

This clone was seen a handful of times. The chain recombines TRBV4-3 with TRBJ2-3; D ambiguous. Germline CDR1 is LGHNA and CDR2 is YSLEER. Trimming removed 0 bases from V and 3 bases from J, with 10 bases in between. The CDR3 has 15 residues. In nucleotides, the CDR3 is TGCGCCAGCAGCCAAGATCGGGCTGGTACAGATACGCAGTATTTT. Translation gives CASSQDRAGTDTQYF.

As for this clone: The CDR3 carries no conserved terminal phenylalanine or tryptophan, so it likely arises from a read error. The DNA is left out, because the CDR3 cannot be placed on it with certainty; the CDR3 is given as TCRdb lists it. The gene calls are TRBV15 and TRBJ2-3; the D segment call TRBD2 is taken from the table without a DNA check. The CDR3 comprises 9 residues, both ends counted. CDR1 and CDR2 (germline): LNHNV, YYDKDF (reference sequence). The CDR3 sequence: CAKGGLEIN.

This sequence joins TRBV6-2 or TRBV6-3 and TRBJ1-5; 7 bases map to TRBD1. V lost 0 bases to trimming and J lost 14 bases; unmatched junction nucleotides: 7. Looked up from germline, CDR1 is MNHEY and CDR2 is SVGEGT. The CDR3 runs 13 residues. The CDR3 loop is CASSYSGQPEEHF. The CDR3 DNA reads TGTGCCAGCAGTTACTCGGGACAGCCGGAGGAGCATTTT.

The J gene is TRBJ2-5, the V gene TRBV10-1; D might be TRBD1 (6 bases). The germline V gene encodes CDR1 WNHNN and CDR2 SYGVQD (reference sequence). The V end was cut by 3 bases, the J end by 3 bases, with 8 bases between. The CDR3 totals 13 residues. CDR3 region: CASSEGGKETQYF. CDR3 DNA sequence: TGCGCCAGCAGTGAAGGGGGAAAAGAGACCCAGTACTTC.

There are a few counts of this clone. The chain links TRBV7-8 to TRBJ1-1; D might be TRBD1 (5 bases). V was pared by 6 bases and J by 0 bases, with 17 bases between. Germline CDR1 is SGHVS and CDR2 is FQNEAQ. The CDR3 runs to 16 residues. CDR3 amino acids: CASSPRGVTMNTEAFF. DNA of the CDR3: TGTGCCAGCAGTCCCAGAGGGGTGACCATGAACACTGAAGCTTTCTTT.

V and J are TRBV20-1 and TRBJ2-7; D call uncertain. This CDR3 region has 11 residues. Germline-derived CDR1 and CDR2 are DFQATT and SNEGSKA (reference sequence). The V end was cut by 5 bases, the J end by 3 bases, with 8 bases between. This CDR3 reads CSARPGYEQYF. The CDR3 nucleotides read TGCAGTGCTCGCCCGGGCTACGAGCAGTACTTC.

The chain combines TRBV29-1 with TRBJ1-2; the D gene is possibly TRBD1 (5 bases). Germline-derived CDR1 and CDR2 are SQVTM and ANQGSEA. The CDR3 has 13 residues. V dropped 5 bases and J dropped 5 bases, with 15 bases sitting between them. CDR3: CSVSPPTGYGYTF. The CDR3, as DNA: TGCAGCGTTTCGCCGCCTACAGGTTATGGCTACACCTTC.

V gene TRBV2 combines with J gene TRBJ1-5; D is perhaps TRBD1 (5 bases). This CDR3 contains 17 residues. Germline loops: CDR1 SNHLY, CDR2 FYNNEI. Trimming shortened V by 7 bases and J by 1 base, and 20 bases separated the two germline ends. CDR3 coding DNA: TGTGCCAGCACCCTGAGGGACGGCAGGGTAAGCAATCAGCCCCAGCATTTT. Protein: CASTLRDGRVSNQPQHF.

In nucleotides, the CDR3 is TGTGCCAGCAGCGGCCCGGGACAGGGGGAGGCAGATACGCAGTATTTT. Its protein is CASSGPGQGEADTQYF. The chain recombines TRBV5-8 with TRBJ2-3; 11 bases are a match to TRBD1. Germline V CDR1 and CDR2: SGHTS, YDEGEE. The CDR3 has 16 residues. V dropped 4 bases and J dropped 4; count of bases not matched to a gene: 8.

The chain uses TRBV4-1 and TRBJ2-7; TRBD2 matches 7 bases. The CDR3 extends over 17 amino acids. Germline V gene sequence: CDR1 MGHRA, CDR2 YSYEKL. With V trimmed by 0 bases and J by 7 bases, 15 bases remained unmatched. The CDR3 here is CASSQDWLAGASVEQYF. The DNA of the CDR3 is TGCGCCAGCAGCCAAGATTGGTTGGCGGGAGCCTCGGTGGAGCAGTACTTC.

The J gene is TRBJ1-4, the V gene TRBV12-3 or TRBV12-4, with 7 bases matching TRBD1. V was clipped by 6 bases and J by 6 bases; unmatched bases: 4. The CDR3 covers 13 residues. The CDR3 nucleotides read TGTGCCAGCAGCCGAGGGACAGATGAAAAACTGTTTTTT. Protein product: CASSRGTDEKLFF.

The chain employs TRBV28 and TRBJ2-3; weak D call: TRBD2 (6 bases). Germline-derived CDR1 and CDR2 are MDHEN and SYDVKM. Trimming stripped 7 bases from V and 2 bases from J, with 16 bases between. The length of the CDR3 is 15 residues. The CDR3 DNA reads TGTGCCAGCACCGATCGGGAGTATTACACAGATACGCAGTATTTT. Protein product: CASTDREYYTDTQYF.

The chain is built from TRBV7-2 and TRBJ1-2; D gene uncertain. Germline V gene sequence: CDR1 SGHTA, CDR2 FQGNSA. The CDR3 is 12 residues long. V dropped 4 bases and J dropped 1 base, with 4 bases sitting between them. The chain's CDR3 is CASSSLNYGYTF. The CDR3 DNA sequence: TGTGCCAGCAGCTCCCTTAACTATGGCTACACCTTC.

The CDR3 is CASSVAEGYEQYF. The CDR3 DNA reads TGTGCCAGCAGCGTAGCTGAGGGTTACGAGCAGTACTTC. The genes are TRBV9 and TRBJ2-7; possible D gene TRBD2, 5 bases. Trimming stripped 0 bases from V and 4 bases from J, with 8 bases between. Germline CDR1 reads SGDLS; CDR2 reads YYNGEE. This CDR3 has 13 residues. The full variable domain, in which reference TRBV9 and TRBJ2-7 provide the parts outside the CDR3, is DSGVTQTPKHLITATGQRVTLRCSPRSGDLSVYWYQQSLDQGLQFLIQYYNGEERAKGNILERFSAQQFPDLHSELNLSSLELGDSALYFCASSVAEGYEQYFGPGTRLTVT.

V is TRBV19 and J is TRBJ2-1, with 12 bases aligning to TRBD2. From germline, CDR1 is LNHDA and CDR2 SQIVND (reference sequence). This CDR3 is 15 amino acids long. Losses at the gene ends were 10 bases for V and 4 bases for J; bases not matched to a gene: 8. This CDR3 reads CATETSGRSYNEQFF. CDR3 DNA sequence: TGTGCCACGGAGACTAGCGGGAGATCGTACAATGAGCAGTTCTTC.

The V gene is TRBV24-1, the J gene TRBJ1-2; D is ambiguous. CDR1 is KGHDR, CDR2 SFDVKD, per germline. The V and J ends lost 0 bases and 6 bases respectively, with 10 bases between them. This CDR3 is built from 14 residues. As DNA, the CDR3 is TGTGCCACCAGTGATTTGGCAGGTGGACATGGCTACACCTTC. Amino acids: CATSDLAGGHGYTF.

Notes on this clone: Other nucleotide sequences from this sample produce the same CDR3. The chain uses TRBV30 and TRBJ1-5, with D maybe TRBD1 (5 bases). V was cut by 3 bases and J by 1 base, with 7 bases left in between. This CDR3 contains 13 residues. Germline loops: CDR1 GTSNPN, CDR2 SVGIG (reference sequence). CDR3 sequence: CAWSRDSNQPQHF. CDR3 DNA sequence: TGTGCCTGGAGCCGGGACAGCAATCAGCCCCAGCATTTT.

This chain joins TRBV13 and TRBJ2-1, with a tentative D call TRBD2 (6 bases). V lost 3 bases to trimming and J lost 8 bases, with 23 bases between them. The CDR3 contains 17 residues. Germline V CDR1 and CDR2: PRHDT, FYEKMQ (reference sequence). The CDR3 spells CASSFSSANDQGDEQFF. CDR3 nucleotide sequence: TGTGCCAGCAGCTTCTCTAGCGCTAACGACCAGGGTGATGAGCAGTTCTTC.

The V and J genes are TRBV6-5 and TRBJ1-1, with 7 bases identical to TRBD1. In germline, CDR1 is MNHEY, CDR2 SVGAGI. The CDR3 totals 13 residues. Germline trimming cut 6 bases from V and 5 bases from J; bases unmatched to any gene: 6. This CDR3 is CASSSGGRTEAFF. CDR3 DNA: TGTGCCAGCAGCTCAGGGGGGAGGACTGAAGCTTTCTTT.

This rearrangement joins TRBV19 to TRBJ1-1; D gene uncertain. Germline values: CDR1 LNHDA, CDR2 SQIVND (reference sequence). This CDR3 has 13 amino acids. V lost 3 bases to trimming and J lost 9 bases, with 14 bases between them. CDR3 nucleotides: TGTGCCAGTAGTATTCGGCTTCTGGACCAAGCTTTCTTT. Protein sequence: CASSIRLLDQAFF.

The V gene is TRBV29-1, the J gene TRBJ2-5, with D maybe TRBD1 (6 bases). Per germline, CDR1 SQVTM and CDR2 ANQGSEA. CDR3 length: 13 amino acids. Between the trimmed V and J ends, which lost 7 bases and 0 bases, there was a span of 12 bases. In DNA, the CDR3 is TGCAGCGCTAGGGGGATATACCAAGAGACCCAGTACTTC. It specifies CSARGIYQETQYF.

V is TRBV7-9 and J is TRBJ1-5; D is ambiguous. The V gene's germline CDR1 is SEHNR and CDR2 FQNEAQ (reference sequence). This CDR3 region has 14 residues. Between the trimmed V and J ends, which lost 1 base and 2 bases, there was a span of 6 bases. The CDR3: CASSLVGGNQPQHF. In nucleotides, the CDR3 is TGTGCCAGCAGCTTAGTAGGTGGCAATCAGCCCCAGCATTTT.

This clone was counted only a few times. Other DNA sequences of this sample code for an identical CDR3. The rearrangement uses TRBV6-2 or TRBV6-3 and TRBJ2-1; 9 bases agree with TRBD1. V shed 4 bases, J shed 0 bases, and the junction held 1 base outside the gene matches. Germline CDR1 reads MNHEY; CDR2 reads SVGEGT. The CDR3 totals 15 residues. The CDR3 DNA reads TGTGCCAGCAGTTTGACAGGGGGCTCCTACAATGAGCAGTTCTTC. It is translated as CASSLTGGSYNEQFF.

The chain employs TRBV5-1 and TRBJ2-7, with TRBD2 identical over 9 bases. The germline V gene has CDR1 SGHRS and CDR2 YFSETQ. This CDR3 region has 14 residues. The V gene end was trimmed by 6 bases and the J gene end by 0 bases; junction bases not matched to a gene: 4. CDR3 loop: CASNPSGISYEQYF. CDR3 nucleotide sequence: TGCGCCAGCAACCCTAGCGGGATCTCCTACGAGCAGTACTTC.

V gene TRBV9 combines with J gene TRBJ1-2; 9 bases match TRBD1. There are 14 residues in the CDR3. Per germline, CDR1 SGDLS and CDR2 YYNGEE. Losses at the gene ends were 3 bases for V and 2 bases for J; bases not matched to a gene: 2. The CDR3 bases are TGTGCCAGCAGCGCCGGACAGGGGAACTATGGCTACACCTTC. Translating gives CASSAGQGNYGYTF.

The V and J genes are TRBV28 and TRBJ2-3, with D tentatively TRBD2 (6 bases). Deletions cut 6 bases from V and 2 bases from J, with 18 bases between. The CDR3 spans 16 residues. Germline values: CDR1 MDHEN, CDR2 SYDVKM. CDR3 bases: TGTGCCAGCAGCCCCTTTGGGGGAGGAAACACAGATACGCAGTATTTT. Protein product: CASSPFGGGNTDTQYF.

The chain uses TRBV9 and TRBJ2-2; the D is unclear. Per the germline V gene, CDR1 is SGDLS and CDR2 is YYNGEE. This CDR3 has 14 residues. V was cut by 0 bases and J by 3 bases, with 6 bases left in between. The CDR3 DNA reads TGTGCCAGCAGCGTAGACCTCCACACCGGGGAGCTGTTTTTT. This gives the protein CASSVDLHTGELFF.